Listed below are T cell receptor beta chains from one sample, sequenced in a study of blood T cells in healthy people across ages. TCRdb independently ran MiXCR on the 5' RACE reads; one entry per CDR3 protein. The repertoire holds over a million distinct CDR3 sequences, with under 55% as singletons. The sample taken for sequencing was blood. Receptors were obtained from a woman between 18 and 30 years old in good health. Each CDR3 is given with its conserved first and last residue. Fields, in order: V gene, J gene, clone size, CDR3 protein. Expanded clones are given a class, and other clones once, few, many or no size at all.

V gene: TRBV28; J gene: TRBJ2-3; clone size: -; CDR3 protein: CTVSRRLSTDTQYF
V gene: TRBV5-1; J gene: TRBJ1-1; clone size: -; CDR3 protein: CATRDSKNTEAFF
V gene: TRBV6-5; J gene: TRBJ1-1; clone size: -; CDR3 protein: CASSYGHMNTEAFF
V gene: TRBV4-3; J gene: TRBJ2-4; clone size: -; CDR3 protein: CASSQGLAAKNIQYF
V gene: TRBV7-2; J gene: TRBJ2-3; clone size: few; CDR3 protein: CASSVQVTSTDTQYF
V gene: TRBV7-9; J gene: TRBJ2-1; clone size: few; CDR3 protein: CASSFQAGAYNEQFF
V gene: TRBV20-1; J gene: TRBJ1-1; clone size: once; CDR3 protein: CSAREGEWNTEAFF
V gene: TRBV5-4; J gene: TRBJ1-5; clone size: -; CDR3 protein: CASSPGGADQPQHF
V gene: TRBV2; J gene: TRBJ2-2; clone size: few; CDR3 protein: CASSETGTNTGELFF
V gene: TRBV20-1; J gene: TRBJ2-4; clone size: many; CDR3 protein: CSAGSWDRENIQYF
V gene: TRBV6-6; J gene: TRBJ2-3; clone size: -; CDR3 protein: CASSYSTRGVADTQYF
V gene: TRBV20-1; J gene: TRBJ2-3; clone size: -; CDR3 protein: CSAPELGRRTDTQYF
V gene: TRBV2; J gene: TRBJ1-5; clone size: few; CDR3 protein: CASRDREVSQHF
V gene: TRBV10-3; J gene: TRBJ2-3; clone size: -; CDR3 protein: CAISAGPITDTQYF
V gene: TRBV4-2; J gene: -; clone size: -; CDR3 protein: CASSQDWTSGSYEQYF
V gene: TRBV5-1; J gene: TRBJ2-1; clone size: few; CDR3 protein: CASSLGQAFQEQFF
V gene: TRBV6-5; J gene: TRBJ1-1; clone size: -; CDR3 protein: CASSYFNGNTEAFF
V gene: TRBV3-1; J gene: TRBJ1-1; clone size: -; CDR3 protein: CASSQGPTEAFF
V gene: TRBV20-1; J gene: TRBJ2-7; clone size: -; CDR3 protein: CSAPYGLAGFQAYEQYF
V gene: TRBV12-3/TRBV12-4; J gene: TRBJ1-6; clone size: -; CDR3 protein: CASGLRSSPLHF
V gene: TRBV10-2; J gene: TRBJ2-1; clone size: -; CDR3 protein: CASSGGTSGGPEQFF
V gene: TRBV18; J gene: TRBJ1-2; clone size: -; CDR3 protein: CASSRNEGIYGYTF
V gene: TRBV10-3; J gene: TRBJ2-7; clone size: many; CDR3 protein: CAISEESGGYEQYF